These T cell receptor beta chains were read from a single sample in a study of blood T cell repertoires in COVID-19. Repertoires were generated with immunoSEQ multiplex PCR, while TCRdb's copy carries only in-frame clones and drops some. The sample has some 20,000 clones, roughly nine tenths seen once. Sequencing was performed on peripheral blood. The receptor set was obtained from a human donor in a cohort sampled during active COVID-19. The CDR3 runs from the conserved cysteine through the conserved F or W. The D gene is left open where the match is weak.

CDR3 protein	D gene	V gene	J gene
CASSPSLEQYF	.	TRBV28	TRBJ2-7
CASSLGQGGNEQFF	TRBD1	TRBV5-4	TRBJ2-1
CASSDGRARETQYF	.	TRBV2	TRBJ2-5
CASSPGQFNSPLHF	TRBD1	TRBV28	TRBJ1-6
CASSYGTSGYNEQFF	TRBD2	TRBV5-4	TRBJ2-1
CASSLFGQGVPYEQYF	TRBD1	TRBV5-6	TRBJ2-7
CASSLERGTGKAQYF	TRBD1	TRBV11-2	TRBJ2-5
CASSQDEGKLAQNTDTQYF	.	TRBV3-1/TRBV3-2	TRBJ2-3
CASRVGLAVNNEQFF	TRBD2	TRBV2	TRBJ2-1
CSVEGGEGATNEQYF	.	TRBV29-1	TRBJ2-7
CASSPGTGTLQETQYF	TRBD1	TRBV13	TRBJ2-5
CASSYGGGPGANVLTF	.	TRBV6-5	TRBJ2-6
CATSDPRTRKYF	TRBD2	TRBV24-1	TRBJ2-7
CASSPSANQGAYNEQFF	TRBD1	TRBV5-6	TRBJ2-1
CASSGEPGQDYEQYF	.	TRBV19	TRBJ2-7
CSASLAGGPYNEQFF	TRBD2	TRBV20-1	TRBJ2-1
CASSSHGGVSDTQYF	TRBD2	TRBV9	TRBJ2-3
CASSYSRFSSYEQYF	.	TRBV6-5	TRBJ2-7
CATSRDYPGQGYEQYF	TRBD1	TRBV15	TRBJ2-7
CASSSLAGVSGNEKLFF	.	TRBV7-9	TRBJ1-4
CASSYSLAGEFSNEQFF	TRBD2	TRBV6-2/TRBV6-3	TRBJ2-1
CASSSRIQGGLYEQYF	TRBD1	TRBV28	TRBJ2-7
CASSQTELYGYTF	.	TRBV12-3/TRBV12-4	TRBJ1-2
CASSLDRGGDEKLFF	.	TRBV5-1	TRBJ1-4
CASSPNLAYNEQFF	.	TRBV2	TRBJ2-1
CASSVSPGLADPASDEQFF	TRBD2	TRBV9	TRBJ2-1
CASSLWTGRPTDTQYF	TRBD1	TRBV6-2/TRBV6-3	TRBJ2-3
CASSPLGQGIYGYTF	TRBD1	TRBV28	TRBJ1-2
CASTMGGSNQPQHF	.	TRBV19	TRBJ1-5
CASSEPGLNLAKNIQYF	.	TRBV6-1	TRBJ2-4
CASSYRTSGYYEQYF	TRBD2	TRBV6-5	TRBJ2-7
CASTGQGLYQETQYF	TRBD1	TRBV11-2	TRBJ2-5
CASSYMSYSAYEQYF	.	TRBV6-2/TRBV6-3	TRBJ2-7
CASSLTGQGEAFF	TRBD1	TRBV11-2	TRBJ1-1
CSVEAQANYGYTF	.	TRBV29-1	TRBJ1-2
CASSYKAGAPSEEQFF	.	TRBV5-4	TRBJ2-1
CASSRKGENTGELFF	.	TRBV4-1	TRBJ2-2
CASSLLGTSGISETQYF	TRBD2	TRBV28	TRBJ2-5
CAAQGTSGSADTQYF	TRBD2	TRBV6-5	TRBJ2-3
CASSRGQGETQYF	TRBD1	TRBV7-3	TRBJ2-5
CASSQERLAGGTGELFF	TRBD2	TRBV4-1	TRBJ2-2
CASSSVYGEKLFF	.	TRBV27	TRBJ1-4
CASLGQGRNTGELFF	TRBD1	TRBV27	TRBJ2-2
CASRKQVGGGEQYF	.	TRBV6-5	TRBJ2-7
CASSESLAGGSTDTQYF	TRBD2	TRBV9	TRBJ2-3
CASSATGEVNQPQHF	TRBD1	TRBV19	TRBJ1-5
CASSLTSGRAKDTQYF	TRBD2	TRBV7-9	TRBJ2-3
CASRPTGHNSPLHF	TRBD1	TRBV28	TRBJ1-6
CASSAGGSYEQYF	TRBD2	TRBV6-6	TRBJ2-7
CASSEQGLISHEQFF	TRBD2	TRBV6-1	TRBJ2-1
CASSLDSSGRWNEQFF	TRBD2	TRBV7-2	TRBJ2-1
CASSPLDRATNYGYTF	TRBD1	TRBV3-1/TRBV3-2	TRBJ1-2
CASSLGTGFGYTF	TRBD1	TRBV6-5	TRBJ1-2
CASSPRDSLGTLSGLEAFF	TRBD1	TRBV18	TRBJ1-1